These 11 T cell receptor beta chains were sequenced from one sample in a study of shared clonotypes between healthy human individuals. The data were produced by immunoSEQ multiplex PCR, yet TCRdb's version contains in-frame clones alone and is incomplete. There are millions of clones in the sample; roughly 96% occur only once, and 0.1% to 0.15% lies in the top ten. Specimen: naive CD4+ T cells sorted from blood. Described subset: CD45RA+ positively selected. The receptors were gathered from a man between 18 and 29 years old in good health.

The chain employs TRBV11-2 and TRBJ2-5; TRBD1 matches 7 bases. Germline trimming cut 4 bases from V and 3 bases from J; bases unmatched to any gene: 8. The germline CDR1 and CDR2 sequences are SGHAT and FQNNGV. CDR3 length: 15 residues. The DNA for the CDR3 is TGTGCCAGCAGCTGGGGACAGAACGCCAAAGAGACCCAGTACTTC. This encodes CASSWGQNAKETQYF. The entire variable domain, with the rest obtained from reference TRBV11-2 and TRBJ2-5, is as follows: EAGVAQSPRYKIIEKRQSVAFWCNPISGHATLYWYQQILGQGPKLLIQFQNNGVVDDSQLPKDRFSAERLKGVDSTLKIQPAKLEDSAVYLCASSWGQNAKETQYFGPGTRLLVL.

The chain combines TRBV10-3 with TRBJ2-5; D possibly corresponds to TRBD1 (5 bases). Trimming took off 6 bases at V and 5 bases at J, with 19 bases between the two ends. The germline gives CDR1 ENHRY, CDR2 SYGVKD. The CDR3 extends over 15 amino acids. The DNA of the CDR3 is TGTGCCATCAGCGATCCTTTGGGGCGAGCCGAGACCCAGTACTTC. This encodes CAISDPLGRAETQYF.

The rearrangement joins TRBV7-9 to TRBJ1-1; D not resolved. Germline V CDR1 and CDR2: SEHNR, FQNEAQ (reference sequence). The ends were cut back, 5 bases at V and 3 bases at J, with 13 bases in the middle. This CDR3 spans 14 amino acids. The CDR3 loop reads CASSPVGGDTEAFF. As DNA, the CDR3 is TGTGCCAGCAGCCCTGTCGGTGGCGACACTGAAGCTTTCTTT.

CDR3 nucleotides: TGTGCCAGCAGCTTTGGGGAGGGAGGACAGCCCCAGCATTTT. The encoded protein is CASSFGEGGQPQHF. The chain combines TRBV5-6 with TRBJ1-5; D uncertain. From germline, CDR1 is SGHDT and CDR2 YYEEEE. V was trimmed by 2 bases and J by 7 bases, leaving 13 bases between them. This CDR3 is built from 14 residues.

V is TRBV2 and J is TRBJ1-5; D is unresolved. Looked up from germline, CDR1 is SNHLY and CDR2 is FYNNEI. The CDR3 totals 13 residues. The V and J ends lost 9 bases and 0 bases respectively, with 9 bases between them. The CDR3 here is CASQTDSNQPQHF. The CDR3 DNA follows: TGTGCCAGTCAAACAGATAGCAATCAGCCCCAGCATTTT.

The rearrangement uses TRBV5-4 and TRBJ1-1; 9 bases agree with TRBD1. Germline-derived CDR1 and CDR2 are SGHNT and YYREEE (reference sequence). V shed 0 bases, J shed 1 base, and the junction held 10 bases outside the gene matches. The CDR3 totals 18 residues. The CDR3 sequence is CASSLAQGAREGNTEAFF. The DNA of the CDR3 is TGTGCCAGCAGCTTGGCACAGGGGGCAAGGGAAGGGAACACTGAAGCTTTCTTT.

The chain joins TRBV6-1 to TRBJ2-2; 10 positions match TRBD2. The CDR3 contains 15 residues. CDR1 is MNHNS and CDR2 is SASEGT in the germline V gene. J gave up 4 bases and V 7 bases, and 6 bases lay outside the gene matches. CDR3 amino acids: CASILAGVSTGELFF. In nucleotides, the CDR3 is TGTGCCAGCATCCTAGCGGGAGTGTCCACCGGGGAGCTGTTTTTT.

Of note for this clone: The same CDR3 arises from other DNA sequences in this sample as well. The J gene is TRBJ2-2, the V gene TRBV2; 8 bases are a match to TRBD2. Germline lookup yields CDR1 SNHLY and CDR2 FYNNEI. V trimming: 9 bases; J trimming: 0 bases; junction bases outside the gene matches: 6. The CDR3 has 15 residues. In DNA, the CDR3 is TGTGCCAGTTCTTTGGGACTAGCGAACACCGGGGAGCTGTTTTTT. It yields the protein CASSLGLANTGELFF.

The gene calls are TRBV6-5 and TRBJ1-6; no firm D call. The CDR3 has 16 residues. Germline V gene lookup returns CDR1 MNHEY and CDR2 SVGAGI. V dropped 2 bases and J dropped 8 bases, with 16 bases sitting between them. The CDR3 is CASSYDRYGSYSPLHF. Here the CDR3 DNA reads TGTGCCAGCAGTTACGATCGTTACGGATCGTATTCACCCCTCCACTTT.

This clone was detected only once. The rearrangement uses TRBV6-5 and TRBJ1-1, with 10 bases that match TRBD1. CDR1 and CDR2 from the germline V gene are MNHEY and SVGAGI. The CDR3 is 11 residues long. The J segment lost 10 bases and the V segment lost 10 bases, leaving 6 bases of the junction unmatched. CDR3 sequence reads: CATKRDRGAFF. The CDR3 DNA sequence: TGTGCCACAAAGAGGGACAGGGGAGCTTTCTTT.

The chain carries TRBV27 and TRBJ2-1, with a tentative D call TRBD2 (5 bases). The CDR3 extends over 13 amino acids. The V gene's germline CDR1 is MNHEY and CDR2 SMNVEV (reference sequence). Between the trimmed V and J ends, which lost 5 bases and 8 bases, there was a span of 13 bases. This CDR3 reads CASSAPGTYEQFF. The CDR3 DNA is TGTGCCAGCAGTGCTCCGGGAACCTATGAGCAGTTCTTC.